The clone carrying this TCR beta chain was counted only a few times. Its cognate antigen is unknown. The entry originates in a study of T cell responses to AZD1222 COVID-19 vaccine. Study at large: Analyses pooled second doses at about 4 or about 12 weeks.

V shed 3 bases and J shed 4 bases, with 15 bases lying between them. The CDR3 is made up of 15 amino acids. Germline V gene lookup returns CDR1 MDHEN and CDR2 SYDVKM. The method was immunoSEQ multiplex PCR; TCRdb's version includes in-frame clones alone and lacks a portion of them. This sample has 100,000 to 150,000 clones, with around nine tenths found just once. The study's findings and limits: Of spike-specific TCRs, nearly half reportedly target regions left unmutated in variants. Repertoires were collected only later (after the peak T cell response had occurred). There were mostly white British donors and more females than males, and clonal diversity was possibly underestimated.

Sequenced here: peripheral blood, sampled on day 0 of AZD1222 vaccination. The sequence derives from an adult in good health. J is TRBJ1-2 and V is TRBV28, with D unclear. In nucleotides, the CDR3 is TGTGCCAGCAGTTTTCCCGACCCAAACACCTATGGCTACACCTTC. Amino acids: CASSFPDPNTYGYTF.